The 15 T cell receptor beta chains in this list originate from one sample, sequenced in a study of shared clonotypes between healthy human individuals. TCRdb keeps only in-frame clones here, not all; method: immunoSEQ multiplex PCR. The sample lists roughly 490,000 clones; about 82% were seen once. The sample comprised PBMCs. These receptors originate from a woman in her thirties or forties in good health. Some clones in this sample may be carry-over from other donors' samples.

This clone was seen more than once but under ten times. The rearrangement uses TRBV28 and TRBJ1-1, with 8 bases identical to TRBD1. This CDR3 comprises 17 residues. Germline-derived CDR1 and CDR2 are MDHEN and SYDVKM. V shed 5 bases, J shed 4 bases, and the junction held 15 bases outside the gene matches. CDR3 region: CASSQSGTGRLGTEAFF. For the CDR3, the DNA is TGTGCCAGCAGTCAGTCCGGGACAGGCAGGTTAGGCACTGAAGCTTTCTTT.

V gene TRBV27 combines with J gene TRBJ2-2; 10 nucleotides agree with TRBD1. Germline CDR1 is MNHEY and CDR2 is SMNVEV (reference sequence). This CDR3 has 16 residues. V was pared by 9 bases and J by 6 bases, with 13 bases of the junction left unmatched. This CDR3 reads CASKTTGGSQSGELFF. The CDR3 region has the DNA TGTGCCAGTAAGACGACAGGGGGCTCTCAGTCCGGGGAGCTGTTTTTT.

This chain joins TRBV6-1 and TRBJ1-5; no reliable D call. The germline V and J ends were trimmed by 2 bases and 8 bases, with 13 bases remaining between them. Germline V gene lookup returns CDR1 MNHNS and CDR2 SASEGT. The CDR3 consists of 14 residues. CDR3: CASSEPRGWEPQHF. DNA of the CDR3: TGTGCCAGCAGTGAACCCCGAGGCTGGGAGCCCCAGCATTTT.

The chain couples TRBV9 to TRBJ2-2; 11 bases are a match to TRBD2. This CDR3 is built from 16 residues. Trimming cost V 2 bases and J 1 base; bases outside gene matches: 1. Germline CDR1 and CDR2: SGDLS and YYNGEE. CDR3 loop: CASSVLAGGNTGELFF. The CDR3 DNA reads as TGTGCCAGCAGCGTCCTAGCGGGAGGGAACACCGGGGAGCTGTTTTTT.

To note about this clone: It is likely a read error: a sequence one base away is far more abundant. The chain is built from TRBV29-1 and TRBJ1-1, with D perhaps matching TRBD1 (5 bases). The CDR3 is 14 residues long. CDR1 and CDR2 from the germline V gene are SQVTM and ANQGSEA. V was cut by 6 bases and J by 3 bases, with 17 bases left in between. CDR3 nucleotides: TGCAGCGTCCTCGGGCGGGGGTCGGACACTGAAGCTTTCTTT. Encoded protein: CSVLGRGSDTEAFF.

This clone has a handful of counts. V usage is TRBV9 and J usage is TRBJ2-2; no clear D gene. Germline V gene data show CDR1 as SGDLS and CDR2 as YYNGEE. Trimming removed 3 bases from V and 3 bases from J, with 6 bases in between. There are 13 residues in the CDR3. CDR3: CASSAYDTGELFF. Written as DNA, the CDR3 is TGTGCCAGCAGCGCCTATGACACCGGGGAGCTGTTTTTT. Filled out from reference TRBV9 and TRBJ2-2, the complete variable domain reads DSGVTQTPKHLITATGQRVTLRCSPRSGDLSVYWYQQSLDQGLQFLIQYYNGEERAKGNILERFSAQQFPDLHSELNLSSLELGDSALYFCASSAYDTGELFFGEGSRLTVL.

The V call is TRBV28, the J call TRBJ1-1; no definite D call. The CDR3 is 13 residues long. The V end lost 3 bases, the J end lost 4 bases, and 9 bases lay between the germline ends. The germline V gene has CDR1 MDHEN and CDR2 SYDVKM. The CDR3 DNA is TGTGCCAGCAGTTTCTTGAGAACCACTGAAGCTTTCTTT. Protein product: CASSFLRTTEAFF.

V is TRBV30 and J is TRBJ1-6, with D possibly TRBD1 on 5 matching bases. CDR1 and CDR2 from the germline V gene are GTSNPN and SVGIG (reference sequence). V lost 2 bases and J lost 10, with 9 bases in between. The CDR3 runs 12 residues. CDR3 sequence reads: CAWSRQGSPLHF. In DNA, the CDR3 is TGTGCCTGGAGTAGGCAGGGATCACCCCTCCACTTT.

This chain uses TRBV19 with TRBJ2-1; 9 bases match TRBD2. Per germline, CDR1 LNHDA and CDR2 SQIVND (reference sequence). V lost 5 bases and J lost 0; bases outside the gene matches: 8. The CDR3 totals 17 residues. CDR3 protein: CASSETSGRSSYNEQFF. The CDR3 coding sequence is TGTGCCAGTAGTGAGACTAGCGGCAGGAGCTCCTACAATGAGCAGTTCTTC.

This chain links TRBV10-3 with TRBJ2-1; 9 bases map to TRBD2. This CDR3 spans 15 amino acids. Germline V CDR1 and CDR2: ENHRY, SYGVKD. The V and J ends lost 5 bases and 5 bases, in that order; junction bases with no gene match: 7. The CDR3 nucleotides are TGTGCCATCAGTCTAATAGCGGGAGCGGACAATGAGCAGTTCTTC. Translating gives CAISLIAGADNEQFF.

As for this clone: With a much larger clone just one base away, this may be a read error. The chain employs TRBV10-3 and TRBJ2-7; TRBD1 agrees at 7 bases. From germline, CDR1 is ENHRY and CDR2 SYGVKD. The CDR3 sequence is 14 residues long. Written as DNA, the CDR3 is TGTGCCACCAGTGAGGGGGACAGAACCTACGAGCAGTACTTC. Translated, it gives CATSEGDRTYEQYF.

Concerning this clone itself: At the DNA level, this CDR3 is encoded by other sequences in the same sample as well. The chain links TRBV28 to TRBJ2-7; unclear D gene. V gave up 5 bases and J gave up 1 base, with 6 bases separating them. The CDR3 is 12 amino acids. Per germline, CDR1 MDHEN and CDR2 SYDVKM. DNA for the CDR3: TGTGCCAGCAGTGCTGGGTCCTACGAGCAGTACTTC. As protein: CASSAGSYEQYF.

The chain has TRBV30 and TRBJ2-7; the D is unclear. This CDR3 region has 14 residues. Germline V lookup: CDR1 GTSNPN, CDR2 SVGIG (reference sequence). The ends were cut back, 0 bases at V and 2 bases at J, with 11 bases in the middle. The CDR3 nucleotides are TGTGCCTGGAGTGTACGGAACGGAGCCTACGAGCAGTACTTC. This translates into CAWSVRNGAYEQYF.

This chain uses TRBV7-3 with TRBJ2-5; 11 positions agree with TRBD2. Losses at the gene ends were 0 bases for V and 5 bases for J; bases not matched to a gene: 5. Germline CDR1 reads SGHTA; CDR2 reads FQGTGA. The CDR3 has 16 amino acids. Written as DNA, the CDR3 is TGTGCCAGCAGCTTAACTAGCGGGAGGGCAAGGGAGACCCAGTACTTC. Its protein product is CASSLTSGRARETQYF.

This chain links TRBV15 with TRBJ2-4; 12 bases agree with TRBD2. V lost 0 bases to trimming and J lost 0 bases; unmatched junction nucleotides: 6. This CDR3 has 19 residues. Germline V gene lookup returns CDR1 LNHNV and CDR2 YYDKDF (reference sequence). The CDR3 region is CATSRDPTSGSVAKNIQYF. The CDR3 nucleotides are TGTGCCACCAGCAGAGATCCGACTAGCGGGAGTGTAGCCAAAAACATTCAGTACTTC. The complete variable domain, with remaining parts taken from reference TRBV15 and TRBJ2-4, reads DAMVIQNPRYQVTQFGKPVTLSCSQTLNHNVMYWYQQKSSQAPKLLFHYYDKDFNNEADTPDNFQSRRPNTSFCFLDIRSPGLGDTAMYLCATSRDPTSGSVAKNIQYFGAGTRLSVL.